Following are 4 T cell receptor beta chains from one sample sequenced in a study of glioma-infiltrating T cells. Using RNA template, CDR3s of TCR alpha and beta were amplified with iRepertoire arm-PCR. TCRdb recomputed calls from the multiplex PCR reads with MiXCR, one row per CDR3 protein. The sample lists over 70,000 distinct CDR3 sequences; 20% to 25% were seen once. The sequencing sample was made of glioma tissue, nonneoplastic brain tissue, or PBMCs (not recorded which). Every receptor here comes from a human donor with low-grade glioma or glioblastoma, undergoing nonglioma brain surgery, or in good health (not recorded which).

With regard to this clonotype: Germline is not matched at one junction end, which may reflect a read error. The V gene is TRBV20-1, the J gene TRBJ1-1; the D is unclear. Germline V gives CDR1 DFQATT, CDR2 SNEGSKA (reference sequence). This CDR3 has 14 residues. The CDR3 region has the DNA TGCAGTGCTCCATCGACATGGGCGAACACTGTAGCTTTCTTT. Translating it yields CSAPSTWANTVAFF.

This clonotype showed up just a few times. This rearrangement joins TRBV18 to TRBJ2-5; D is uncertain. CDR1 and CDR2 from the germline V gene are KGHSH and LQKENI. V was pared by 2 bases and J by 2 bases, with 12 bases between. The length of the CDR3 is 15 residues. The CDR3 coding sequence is TGTGCCAGCTCACCATCTTCTCTTCAGCAAGAGACCCAGTACTTC. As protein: CASSPSSLQQETQYF.

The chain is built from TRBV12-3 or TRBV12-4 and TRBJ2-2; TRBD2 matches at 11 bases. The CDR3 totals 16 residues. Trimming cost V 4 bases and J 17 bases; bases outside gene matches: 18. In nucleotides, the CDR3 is TGTGCCAGCAGTTCTAGCGGGAGGAGGATCGCCGGGGAGAGATTTTTT. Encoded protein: CASSSSGRRIAGERFF.

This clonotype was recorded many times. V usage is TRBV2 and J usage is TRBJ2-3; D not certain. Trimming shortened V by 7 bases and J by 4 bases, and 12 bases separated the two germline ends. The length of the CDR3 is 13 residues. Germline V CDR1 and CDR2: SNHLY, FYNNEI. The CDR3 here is CASTPSSADTQYF. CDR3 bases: TGTGCCAGCACACCGTCGTCCGCAGATACGCAGTATTTT.